These 25 T cell receptor beta chains were all obtained from the same sample, sequenced in a study of CD8+ T cells in alopecia areata. The treatment: oral pan-JAK inhibitor, 5-10 mg twice daily. Sequencing used cDNA as its template, made by extracting RNA and reverse transcribing it. Method: immunoSEQ multiplex PCR; TCRdb's copy keeps in-frame clones and lacks some. Of some 200,000 clones in the sample, approximately 57% were seen once. The sequenced sample was CD4+ T cells sorted from blood, obtained at week 4, from a patient treated with tofacitinib. These TCRs come from a human donor with alopecia areata.

This clone was seen more than once but under ten times. This sequence joins TRBV28 and TRBJ2-7; D is uncertain. The CDR3 loop spans 12 amino acids. The germline gives CDR1 MDHEN, CDR2 SYDVKM. With 3 bases removed from V and 8 bases from J, the gap between germline ends came to 11 bases. CDR3 coding DNA: TGTGCCAGCAGTTTCTCTAGACTCCAGCAGTACTTC. Protein product: CASSFSRLQQYF.

The chain has TRBV7-9 and TRBJ2-1, with D possibly being TRBD1 or TRBD2 (7 bases each). V lost 5 bases to trimming and J lost 6 bases, with 20 bases between them. Germline loops: CDR1 SEHNR, CDR2 FQNEAQ (reference sequence). This CDR3 contains 16 residues. CDR3 amino acids: CASSPGGLPPLNEQFF. The CDR3 nucleotides read TGTGCCAGCAGCCCAGGGGGACTACCCCCCCTCAATGAGCAGTTCTTC. The full variable domain, its missing parts supplied by reference TRBV7-9 and TRBJ2-1, is DTGVSQNPRHKITKRGQNVTFRCDPISEHNRLYWYRQTLGQGPEFLTYFQNEAQLEKSRLLSDRFSAERPKGSFSTLEIQRTEQGDSAMYLCASSPGGLPPLNEQFFGPGTRLTVL.

The chain combines TRBV12-5 with TRBJ2-7; D is unresolved. This CDR3 is 11 amino acids long. In germline, CDR1 is LGHNT, CDR2 FRNRAP. Trimming cost V 7 bases and J 4 bases, with 8 bases left between them. DNA for the CDR3: TGTGCTAGTGTCGGCGGTTACGAGCAGTACTTC. It specifies CASVGGYEQYF.

The chain carries TRBV13 and TRBJ2-3; 9 positions agree with TRBD1. Unmatched junction bases numbered 3, after V lost 1 base and J lost 4 bases. CDR1 and CDR2 from the germline V gene are PRHDT and FYEKMQ (reference sequence). This CDR3 region has 15 residues. For the CDR3, the DNA is TGTGCCAGCAGCTTAGACAGGGGGCAGGCAGATACGCAGTATTTT. This encodes CASSLDRGQADTQYF.

This clone occurred a few times. The chain employs TRBV18 and TRBJ1-1; 7 positions match TRBD1. Per germline, CDR1 KGHSH and CDR2 LQKENI. V lost 2 bases, J lost 5 bases, and 2 bases stayed unmatched. The CDR3 loop spans 13 amino acids. The CDR3 is CASSPKQGTEAFF. DNA of the CDR3: TGTGCCAGCTCACCAAAACAGGGGACTGAAGCTTTCTTT. Full variable domain (outside the CDR3, taken from reference TRBV18 and TRBJ1-1): NAGVMQNPRHLVRRRGQEARLRCSPMKGHSHVYWYRQLPEEGLKFMVYLQKENIIDESGMPKERFSAEFPKEGPSILRIQQVVRGDSAAYFCASSPKQGTEAFFGQGTRLTVV.

This chain links TRBV4-2 with TRBJ2-4; 9 bases fit TRBD1. Trimming at V came to 0 bases and at J to 1 base, leaving 1 base not matched to a gene. Germline CDR1 and CDR2: LGHNA and YNFKEQ. The CDR3 runs to 16 residues. In DNA form, the CDR3 reads TGTGCCAGCAGCCAAGAAGGACAGGGGGCCAAAAACATTCAGTACTTC. This gives the protein CASSQEGQGAKNIQYF.

V gene TRBV5-6 combines with J gene TRBJ1-2; D gene ambiguous. Germline-derived CDR1 and CDR2 are SGHDT and YYEEEE. The germline V and J ends were trimmed by 0 bases and 8 bases, with 14 bases remaining between them. This CDR3 has 14 amino acids. The CDR3 loop is CASSLAGQFDGYTF. The CDR3 nucleotides read TGTGCCAGCAGCTTGGCCGGCCAGTTCGACGGCTACACCTTC.

This clone has only one observation. The J gene is TRBJ2-7, the V gene TRBV29-1, with D perhaps matching TRBD1 (6 bases). Looked up from germline, CDR1 is SQVTM and CDR2 is ANQGSEA. The V end was cut by 7 bases, the J end by 6 bases, with 13 bases between. The CDR3 runs to 11 residues. CDR3 nucleotides: TGCAGCGCAGACAGGTGGGGCGAGCAGTACTTC. Translated, it gives CSADRWGEQYF.

This clone was detected a few times. V is TRBV7-8 and J is TRBJ2-1; D is perhaps TRBD1 (7 bases). The germline V gene has CDR1 SGHVS and CDR2 FQNEAQ. CDR3 size: 17 residues. Trimming took off 3 bases at V and 5 bases at J, with 20 bases between the two ends. The CDR3 region has the DNA TGTGCCAGCAGCTTTCTCACATTGCAGGGGGGACACAATGAGCAGTTCTTC. Residues: CASSFLTLQGGHNEQFF. The full variable domain, completed using reference TRBV7-8 and TRBJ2-1, is GAGVSQSPRYKVAKRGQDVALRCDPISGHVSLFWYQQALGQGPEFLTYFQNEAQLDKSGLPSDRFFAERPEGSVSTLKIQRTQQEDSAVYLCASSFLTLQGGHNEQFFGPGTRLTVL.

This clone was counted only a few times. The CDR3 reads CASSLTGGSGTQYF. In DNA form, the CDR3 reads TGTGCCAGCAGCTTAACCGGCGGGAGCGGTACGCAGTATTTT. J is TRBJ2-3 and V is TRBV7-3; 7 positions agree with TRBD2. The junction had 5 bases not matched to a gene; V was cut back by 0 bases and J by 8 bases. Per the germline V gene, CDR1 is SGHTA and CDR2 is FQGTGA. This CDR3 contains 14 residues.

The V and J genes are TRBV30 and TRBJ2-3, with 10 bases aligning to TRBD2. Germline loops: CDR1 GTSNPN, CDR2 SVGIG (reference sequence). CDR3 size: 12 residues. The CDR3 sequence: CIAGGLADTQYF. CDR3 bases: TGTATAGCGGGGGGATTGGCAGATACGCAGTATTTT.

V and J are TRBV29-1 and TRBJ1-1; TRBD1 aligns across 8 bases. V was clipped by 5 bases and J by 4 bases; unmatched bases: 9. Germline CDR1 and CDR2: SQVTM and ANQGSEA. The CDR3 has 14 amino acids. DNA of the CDR3: TGCAGCGTTCTTAAAGACAGGGGTGGCACTGAAGCTTTCTTT. This translates into CSVLKDRGGTEAFF.

This chain joins TRBV29-1 and TRBJ2-1, with D perhaps TRBD1 or TRBD2 (5 bases each). V was trimmed by 4 bases and J by 6 bases, leaving 10 bases between them. CDR1 is SQVTM, CDR2 ANQGSEA, per germline. CDR3 size: 12 residues. The DNA for the CDR3 is TGCAGCGTTGTTGGGGACGGCAATGAGCAGTTCTTC. Translating it yields CSVVGDGNEQFF.

This rearrangement joins TRBV5-4 to TRBJ1-1, with a tentative D call TRBD1 (6 bases). The germline V and J ends were trimmed by 6 bases and 5 bases, with 17 bases remaining between them. Germline CDR1 reads SGHNT; CDR2 reads YYREEE (reference sequence). The CDR3 runs to 14 residues. This chain's CDR3 is CASKVDGQGTEAFF. The CDR3 nucleotides read TGTGCCAGCAAAGTGGATGGTCAGGGGACTGAAGCTTTCTTT.

The chain is built from TRBV19 and TRBJ1-1; 7 nucleotides line up with TRBD1. The J segment lost 0 bases and the V segment lost 7 bases, leaving 11 bases of the junction unmatched. This CDR3 spans 16 amino acids. The germline V gene encodes CDR1 LNHDA and CDR2 SQIVND (reference sequence). CDR3 sequence reads: CASKSGTEYMNTEAFF. CDR3 bases: TGTGCCAGTAAATCGGGGACAGAATACATGAACACTGAAGCTTTCTTT.

V gene TRBV29-1 combines with J gene TRBJ2-2; D call uncertain. Trimming took off 5 bases at V and 2 bases at J, with 12 bases between the two ends. Looked up from germline, CDR1 is SQVTM and CDR2 is ANQGSEA. The CDR3 has 14 residues. The CDR3 DNA is TGCAGCGTTTTCGGTCGATCTAACACCGGGGAGCTGTTTTTT. Translating it yields CSVFGRSNTGELFF.

The chain joins TRBV10-3 to TRBJ1-6; no reliable D call. CDR1 is ENHRY, CDR2 SYGVKD, per germline. The CDR3 runs to 15 residues. V was clipped by 4 bases and J by 7 bases, with 14 bases between them. The CDR3 reads CAISAGQIENSPLHF. CDR3 nucleotides: TGTGCCATCAGTGCAGGCCAGATAGAAAATTCACCCCTCCACTTT.

This chain joins TRBV5-6 and TRBJ2-6, with TRBD1 matching over 8 bases. With V trimmed by 0 bases and J by 3 bases, 8 bases remained unmatched. CDR1 and CDR2 (germline): SGHDT, YYEEEE. The CDR3 contains 18 residues. The CDR3 DNA reads TGTGCCAGCAGCTTGGCAAGGGACAGGATAGATGGGGCCAACGTCCTGACTTTC. This sequence encodes CASSLARDRIDGANVLTF.

As for this clone: Other DNA sequences of this sample code for an identical CDR3. The chain carries TRBV4-3 and TRBJ1-2; the D is unclear. The CDR3 spans 13 residues. Germline values: CDR1 LGHNA, CDR2 YSLEER. Trimming cost V 1 base and J 4 bases, with 7 bases left between them. The CDR3 region is CASSQGSGYGYTF. The CDR3 DNA reads TGCGCCAGCAGCCAAGGCTCAGGCTATGGCTACACCTTC.

J is TRBJ2-5 and V is TRBV7-6; tentatively, D is TRBD1 (5 bases). Germline V gene lookup returns CDR1 SGHVS and CDR2 FNYEAQ. The V end lost 2 bases, the J end lost 5 bases, and 15 bases lay between the germline ends. The CDR3 loop spans 15 amino acids. CDR3 nucleotides: TGTGCCAGCAGCTTATTCAGGGCGGTTCGGGAGACCCAGTACTTC. Its protein product is CASSLFRAVRETQYF. The whole variable domain, remainder taken from reference TRBV7-6 and TRBJ2-5, is GAGVSQSPRYKVTKRGQDVALRCDPISGHVSLYWYRQALGQGPEFLTYFNYEAQQDKSGLPNDRFSAERPEGSISTLTIQRTEQRDSAMYRCASSLFRAVRETQYFGPGTRLLVL.

This chain connects TRBV18 to TRBJ1-5, with D uncertain. The V and J ends lost 3 bases and 5 bases respectively, with 14 bases between them. This CDR3 contains 15 residues. Germline CDR1 KGHSH, CDR2 LQKENI. CDR3 DNA sequence: TGTGCCAGCTCACCGCTCGGAGTTCGGGATCAGCCCCAGCATTTT. This translates into CASSPLGVRDQPQHF.

This clone was picked up one time. The chain has TRBV27 and TRBJ1-1, with D maybe TRBD1 (5 bases). The V gene lost 4 bases and the J gene lost 3 bases, with 12 bases spanning the gap. The CDR3 has 14 residues. Germline V gene lookup returns CDR1 MNHEY and CDR2 SMNVEV (reference sequence). In DNA, the CDR3 is TGTGCCAGCAGTTGGCAGGGCAGTGACACTGAAGCTTTCTTT. As protein: CASSWQGSDTEAFF.

This chain links TRBV29-1 with TRBJ1-2, with D tentatively TRBD1 (6 bases). Germline loops: CDR1 SQVTM, CDR2 ANQGSEA. The CDR3 has 12 amino acids. Trimming removed 6 bases from V and 4 bases from J, with 12 bases in between. CDR3 sequence (DNA): TGCAGCGTCGCAGGACAGTCCTATGGCTACACCTTC. This gives the protein CSVAGQSYGYTF.

This clone was observed a few times. This sequence joins TRBV29-1 and TRBJ1-2; D is uncertain. V dropped 6 bases and J dropped 8 bases, with 13 bases sitting between them. There are 11 residues in the CDR3. From germline, CDR1 is SQVTM and CDR2 ANQGSEA. The CDR3 nucleotides read TGCAGCGTGTATGGGGAAAAGGGCTACACCTTC. Its protein product is CSVYGEKGYTF.

This clone was seen a handful of times. The chain links TRBV10-3 to TRBJ2-7; TRBD1 agrees at 8 bases. This CDR3 region has 17 residues. CDR1 is ENHRY and CDR2 is SYGVKD in the germline V gene. The V segment lost 5 bases and the J segment 0 bases; nucleotides outside the gene matches: 12. The CDR3 bases are TGTGCCATCAGTTCCACCGACAGGGGACCTAACTCCTACGAGCAGTACTTC. This sequence encodes CAISSTDRGPNSYEQYF.